This T cell receptor beta chain was found in a study of a mutant IDH1 vaccine in newly diagnosed glioma. The assay was immunoSEQ multiplex PCR, and TCRdb's table has in-frame clones only and misses some. This table has 98,000 or so clones, around 90% appearing once. As to time point: baseline, week 1 (first vaccination visit). Noted treatment: pre-vaccination baseline after standard-of-care therapy. Trimming cost V 0 bases and J 3 bases; bases outside gene matches: 4. CDR1 is SGHTA, CDR2 FQGNSA, per germline. This CDR3 region has 16 residues. The TCR sequence derives from a woman aged 45 to 65 with glioma. The genes are TRBV7-2 and TRBJ1-2; 10 bases fit TRBD1. The specimen comprised PBMCs, sampled from a glioma patient treated with radiotherapy, temozolomide or both. The CDR3 bases are TGTGCCAGCAGCTTAGCTGTGGGGACAGGGGACTATGGCTACACCTTC. Its translation: CASSLAVGTGDYGYTF.